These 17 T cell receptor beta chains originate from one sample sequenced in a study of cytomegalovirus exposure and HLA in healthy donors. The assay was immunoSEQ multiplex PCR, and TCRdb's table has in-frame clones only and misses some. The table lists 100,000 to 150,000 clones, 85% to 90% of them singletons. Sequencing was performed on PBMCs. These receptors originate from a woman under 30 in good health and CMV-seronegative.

CDR3 coding DNA: TGTGCCAGCAGTGTAGGACAGGGGGTTGGCTATGGCTACACCTTC. This sequence encodes CASSVGQGVGYGYTF. This rearrangement joins TRBV6-5 to TRBJ1-2; 10 bases map to TRBD1. CDR3 length: 15 amino acids. V lost 5 bases to trimming and J lost 4 bases; unmatched junction nucleotides: 7. Germline V gene lookup returns CDR1 MNHEY and CDR2 SVGAGI.

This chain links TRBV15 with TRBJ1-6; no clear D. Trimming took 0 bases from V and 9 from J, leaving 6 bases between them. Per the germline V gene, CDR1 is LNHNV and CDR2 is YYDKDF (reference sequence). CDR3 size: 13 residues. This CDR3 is CATSRDEGSPLHF. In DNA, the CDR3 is TGTGCCACCAGCAGAGATGAGGGTTCACCCCTCCACTTT.

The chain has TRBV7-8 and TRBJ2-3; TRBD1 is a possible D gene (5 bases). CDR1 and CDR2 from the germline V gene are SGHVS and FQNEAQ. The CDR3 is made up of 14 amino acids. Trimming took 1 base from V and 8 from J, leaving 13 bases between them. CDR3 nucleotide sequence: TGTGCCAGCAGCTTAGTACACAGGTCGGGTACGCAGTATTTT. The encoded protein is CASSLVHRSGTQYF.

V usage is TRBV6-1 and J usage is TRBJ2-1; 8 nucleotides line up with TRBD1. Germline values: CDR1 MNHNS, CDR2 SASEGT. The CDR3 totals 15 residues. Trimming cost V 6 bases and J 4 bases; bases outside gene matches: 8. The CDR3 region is CASSHGTGTYNEQFF. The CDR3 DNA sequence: TGTGCCAGCAGCCACGGGACAGGAACTTACAATGAGCAGTTCTTC.

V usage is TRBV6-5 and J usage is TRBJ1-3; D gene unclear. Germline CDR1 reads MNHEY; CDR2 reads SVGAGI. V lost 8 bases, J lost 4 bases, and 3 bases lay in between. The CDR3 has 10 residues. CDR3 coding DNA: TGTGCCAGCGAGGGAAACACCATATATTTT. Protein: CASEGNTIYF.

CDR3 DNA: TGTGCCAGCAGCTTACAACTGCATAGCACAGATACGCAGTATTTT. This translates into CASSLQLHSTDTQYF. The chain couples TRBV7-6 to TRBJ2-3; D not resolved. The CDR3 covers 15 residues. The germline V gene encodes CDR1 SGHVS and CDR2 FNYEAQ. The V and J ends lost 2 bases and 0 bases respectively, with 9 bases between them.

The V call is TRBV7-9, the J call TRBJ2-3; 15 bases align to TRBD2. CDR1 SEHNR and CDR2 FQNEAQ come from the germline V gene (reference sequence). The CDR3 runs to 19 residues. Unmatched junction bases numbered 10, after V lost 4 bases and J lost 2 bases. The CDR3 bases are TGTGCCAGCAGCTACGGAGGGACTAGCGGGGGGCTCAACACAGATACGCAGTATTTT. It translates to CASSYGGTSGGLNTDTQYF. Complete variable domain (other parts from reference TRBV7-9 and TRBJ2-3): DTGVSQNPRHKITKRGQNVTFRCDPISEHNRLYWYRQTLGQGPEFLTYFQNEAQLEKSRLLSDRFSAERPKGSFSTLEIQRTEQGDSAMYLCASSYGGTSGGLNTDTQYFGPGTRLTVL.

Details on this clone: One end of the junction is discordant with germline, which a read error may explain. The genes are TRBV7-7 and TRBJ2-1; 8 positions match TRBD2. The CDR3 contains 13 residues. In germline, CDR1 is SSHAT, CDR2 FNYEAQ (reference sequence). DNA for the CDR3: TGTGCTAGCAGCGGGGGCAGGGACAATGAGCAGTTCTTC. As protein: CASSGGRDNEQFF. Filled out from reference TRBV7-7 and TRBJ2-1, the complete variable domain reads GAGVSQSPRYKVTKRGQDVTLRCDPISSHATLYWYQQALGQGPEFLTYFNYEAQPDKSGLPSDRFSAERPEGSISTLTIQRTEQRDSAMYRCASSGGRDNEQFFGPGTRLTVL.

CDR3 amino acids: CAISGVVAETQYF. CDR3 nucleotides: TGTGCCATCAGTGGGGTAGTAGCGGAGACCCAGTACTTC. V gene TRBV10-3 combines with J gene TRBJ2-5; possibly TRBD2 for D (5 bases). CDR1 is ENHRY and CDR2 is SYGVKD in the germline V gene. The CDR3 is made up of 13 amino acids. V was cut by 4 bases and J by 5 bases, with 11 bases left in between.

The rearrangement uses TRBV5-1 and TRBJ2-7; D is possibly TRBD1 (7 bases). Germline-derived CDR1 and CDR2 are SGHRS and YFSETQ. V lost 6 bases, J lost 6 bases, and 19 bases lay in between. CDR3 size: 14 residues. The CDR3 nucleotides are TGCGCCAGCACTTTAAACAGGGGACTGGGCGAGCAGTACTTC. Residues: CASTLNRGLGEQYF.

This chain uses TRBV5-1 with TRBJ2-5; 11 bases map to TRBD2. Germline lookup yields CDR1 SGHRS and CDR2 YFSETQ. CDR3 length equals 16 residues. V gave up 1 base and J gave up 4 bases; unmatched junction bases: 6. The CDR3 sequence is CASSLSGTSGRETQYF. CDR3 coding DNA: TGCGCCAGCAGCTTGTCCGGGACTAGCGGTAGAGAGACCCAGTACTTC.

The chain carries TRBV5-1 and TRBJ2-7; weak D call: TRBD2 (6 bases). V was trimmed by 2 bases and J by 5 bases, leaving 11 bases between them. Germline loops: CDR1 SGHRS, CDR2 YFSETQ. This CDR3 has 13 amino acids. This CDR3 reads CASSFQGLDEQYF. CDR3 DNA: TGCGCCAGCAGCTTTCAGGGACTTGACGAGCAGTACTTC.

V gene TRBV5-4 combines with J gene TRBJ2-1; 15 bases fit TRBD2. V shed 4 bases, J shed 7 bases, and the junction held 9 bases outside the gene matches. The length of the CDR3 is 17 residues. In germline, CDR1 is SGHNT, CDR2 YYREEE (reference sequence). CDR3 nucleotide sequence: TGTGCCAGCAGCGGCGGACTAGCGGGGGGGCATTTGAATGAGCAGTTCTTC. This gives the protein CASSGGLAGGHLNEQFF.

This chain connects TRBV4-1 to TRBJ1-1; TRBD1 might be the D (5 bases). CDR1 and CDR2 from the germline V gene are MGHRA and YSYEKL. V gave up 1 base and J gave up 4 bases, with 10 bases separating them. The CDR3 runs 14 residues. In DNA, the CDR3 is TGCGCCAGCAGCCAAGTGGGGGGGACCACTGAAGCTTTCTTT. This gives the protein CASSQVGGTTEAFF.

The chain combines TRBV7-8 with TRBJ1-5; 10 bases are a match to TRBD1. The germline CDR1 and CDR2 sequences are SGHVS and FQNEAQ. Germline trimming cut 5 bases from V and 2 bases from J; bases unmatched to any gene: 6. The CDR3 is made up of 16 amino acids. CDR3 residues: CASSPWDRGGNQPQHF. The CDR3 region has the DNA TGTGCCAGCAGCCCGTGGGACAGGGGAGGCAATCAGCCCCAGCATTTT.

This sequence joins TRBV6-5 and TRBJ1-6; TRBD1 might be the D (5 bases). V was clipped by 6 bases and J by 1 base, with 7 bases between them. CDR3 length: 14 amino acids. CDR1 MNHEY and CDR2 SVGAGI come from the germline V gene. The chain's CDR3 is CASSHRSYNSPLHF. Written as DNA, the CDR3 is TGTGCCAGCAGCCACAGGTCCTATAATTCACCCCTCCACTTT.

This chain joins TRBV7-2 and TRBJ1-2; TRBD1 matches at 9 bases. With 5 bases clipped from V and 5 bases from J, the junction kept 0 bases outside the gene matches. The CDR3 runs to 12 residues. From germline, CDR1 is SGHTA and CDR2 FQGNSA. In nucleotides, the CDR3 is TGTGCCAGCAGCGACAGGGGGTATGGCTACACCTTC. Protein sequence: CASSDRGYGYTF.